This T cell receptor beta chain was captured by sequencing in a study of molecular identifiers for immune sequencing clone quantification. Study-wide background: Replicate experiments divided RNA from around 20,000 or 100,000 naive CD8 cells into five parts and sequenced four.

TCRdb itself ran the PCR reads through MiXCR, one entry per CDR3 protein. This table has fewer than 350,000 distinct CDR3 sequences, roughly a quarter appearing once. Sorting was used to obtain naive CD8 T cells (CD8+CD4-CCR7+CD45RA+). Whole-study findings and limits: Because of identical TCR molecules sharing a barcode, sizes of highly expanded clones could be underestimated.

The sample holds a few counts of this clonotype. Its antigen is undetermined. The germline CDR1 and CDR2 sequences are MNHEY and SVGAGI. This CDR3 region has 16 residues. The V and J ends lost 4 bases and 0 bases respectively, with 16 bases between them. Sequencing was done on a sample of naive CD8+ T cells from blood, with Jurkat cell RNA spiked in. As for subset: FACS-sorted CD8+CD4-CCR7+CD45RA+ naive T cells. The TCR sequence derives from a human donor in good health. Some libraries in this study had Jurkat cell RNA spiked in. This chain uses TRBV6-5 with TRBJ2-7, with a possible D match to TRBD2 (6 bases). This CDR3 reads CASSSLDGGVSYEQYF. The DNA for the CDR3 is TGTGCCAGCAGTTCTCTCGACGGGGGAGTCTCCTACGAGCAGTACTTC.